The next 5 T cell receptor beta chains were all read from a single sample in a study of blood T cell repertoires in COVID-19. Sequencing was performed with immunoSEQ multiplex PCR; in TCRdb, only in-frame clones are kept and a portion is missing. The sample carries 150,000 to 200,000 clones, 81% recorded once. The material sequenced was peripheral blood. These receptors came from a man in his 60s with active or convalescent COVID-19.

The V gene is TRBV11-2, the J gene TRBJ1-6; 12 bases line up with TRBD1. The CDR3 contains 16 residues. Germline V CDR1 and CDR2: SGHAT, FQNNGV. After removal of 5 bases from V and 18 bases from J, the junction contained 17 bases not matched to a gene. Here the CDR3 DNA reads TGTGCCAGCAGCCCATCGCCCGGGACAGGGGGCGCGATCCCCCACTTT. This gives the protein CASSPSPGTGGAIPHF. The entire variable domain, with the rest obtained from reference TRBV11-2 and TRBJ1-6, is as follows: EAGVAQSPRYKIIEKRQSVAFWCNPISGHATLYWYQQILGQGPKLLIQFQNNGVVDDSQLPKDRFSAERLKGVDSTLKIQPAKLEDSAVYLCASSPSPGTGGAIPHFGNGTRLTVT.

The chain recombines TRBV25-1 with TRBJ2-5, with 9 nucleotides matching TRBD1. Germline-derived CDR1 and CDR2 are MGHDK and SYGVNS. The CDR3 covers 17 residues. Trimming removed 3 bases from V and 5 bases from J; junction bases left unmatched: 13. The CDR3 bases are TGTGCCAGCAGTGATTCACTCGACAGGGGGTTTAGGGAGACCCAGTACTTC. As protein: CASSDSLDRGFRETQYF.

The chain recombines TRBV10-3 with TRBJ1-1, with TRBD1 as a possible D gene (5 bases). The CDR3 has 13 residues. CDR1 is ENHRY and CDR2 is SYGVKD in the germline V gene. V was clipped by 6 bases and J by 0 bases, with 8 bases between them. CDR3 in amino acids: CAIRTVMNTEAFF. The CDR3 DNA is TGTGCCATCAGGACAGTTATGAACACTGAAGCTTTCTTT.

This rearrangement joins TRBV19 to TRBJ1-1; 8 bases are a match to TRBD1. The length of the CDR3 is 15 residues. Losses at the gene ends were 5 bases for V and 0 bases for J; bases not matched to a gene: 5. Germline CDR1 and CDR2: LNHDA and SQIVND (reference sequence). In DNA, the CDR3 is TGTGCCAGTAGTGACAGACAGGGGATGAACACTGAAGCTTTCTTT. Its protein is CASSDRQGMNTEAFF.

The CDR3 sequence: CATSRGYGGTYNEQFF. In nucleotides, the CDR3 is TGTGCCACCAGCAGAGGATACGGGGGGACCTACAATGAGCAGTTCTTC. This chain joins TRBV15 and TRBJ2-1; 7 positions match TRBD2. The CDR3 spans 16 residues. Germline V CDR1 and CDR2: LNHNV, YYDKDF (reference sequence). Trimming removed 1 base from V and 2 bases from J; junction bases left unmatched: 5.